The 15 T cell receptor beta chains below come from one sample, sequenced in a study of cytomegalovirus exposure and HLA in healthy donors. Primers: 60 Vbeta forward and 13 Jbeta reverse. Here immunoSEQ multiplex PCR was the method, and the copy in TCRdb shows in-frame clones only, minus some. The sample comprises under 250,000 clones, approximately 85% of which are singletons, and 0.2% to 0.25% rests with the top ten. The specimen was PBMCs. The receptors come from a girl aged 2 to 9 in good health and CMV-seronegative.

This clone has more than one count but fewer than ten. The chain carries TRBV9 and TRBJ1-1, with 9 bases that match TRBD1. The V gene's germline CDR1 is SGDLS and CDR2 YYNGEE. V lost 0 bases to trimming and J lost 1 base; unmatched junction nucleotides: 4. The CDR3 has 16 residues. In DNA, the CDR3 is TGTGCCAGCAGCGTAGAAGGGACAGGGTCGAACACTGAAGCTTTCTTT. It specifies CASSVEGTGSNTEAFF.

This chain links TRBV30 with TRBJ1-1, with D perhaps matching TRBD1 (6 bases). Trimming removed 4 bases from V and 2 bases from J, with 14 bases in between. In germline, CDR1 is GTSNPN, CDR2 SVGIG (reference sequence). This CDR3 has 14 amino acids. The CDR3 loop reads CAWKGGGKNTEAFF. In DNA form, the CDR3 reads TGTGCCTGGAAAGGGGGGGGAAAAAACACTGAAGCTTTCTTT.

This rearrangement joins TRBV15 to TRBJ1-4, with 9 bases identical to TRBD1. Trimming removed 0 bases from V and 1 base from J; junction bases left unmatched: 6. Per germline, CDR1 LNHNV and CDR2 YYDKDF (reference sequence). The CDR3 has 18 residues. In nucleotides, the CDR3 is TGTGCCACCAGCAGAGATTTGTACAGGGGGCGAACTAATGAAAAACTGTTTTTT. Translation gives CATSRDLYRGRTNEKLFF. Combining the CDR3 with reference TRBV15 and TRBJ1-4 gives the whole variable domain DAMVIQNPRYQVTQFGKPVTLSCSQTLNHNVMYWYQQKSSQAPKLLFHYYDKDFNNEADTPDNFQSRRPNTSFCFLDIRSPGLGDTAMYLCATSRDLYRGRTNEKLFFGSGTQLSVL.

The chain couples TRBV5-1 to TRBJ2-1; possible D gene TRBD2, 5 bases. CDR1 SGHRS and CDR2 YFSETQ come from the germline V gene. V dropped 3 bases and J dropped 8 bases, with 9 bases sitting between them. The CDR3 covers 12 residues. CDR3 DNA: TGCGCCAGCAGCTCGACTATACATGAGCAGTTCTTC. This sequence encodes CASSSTIHEQFF.

V and J are TRBV11-2 and TRBJ1-1, with D perhaps TRBD1 (6 bases). V was shortened by 6 bases and J by 4 bases, with 12 bases between the two germline ends. This CDR3 contains 13 residues. Germline assignment: CDR1 SGHAT and CDR2 FQNNGV. CDR3 in amino acids: CASSLGQPTEAFF. The CDR3 region has the DNA TGTGCCAGCAGTCTCGGACAGCCCACTGAAGCTTTCTTT.

The genes are TRBV27 and TRBJ1-6; D is undetermined. CDR1 and CDR2 from the germline V gene are MNHEY and SMNVEV (reference sequence). The CDR3 spans 14 residues. Trimming pared 5 bases from V and 0 bases from J, leaving 5 bases between. Here the CDR3 reads CASSPFSYNSPLHF. In nucleotides, the CDR3 is TGTGCCAGCAGTCCTTTCTCCTATAATTCACCCCTCCACTTT.

The rearrangement joins TRBV30 to TRBJ2-2, with 8 bases matching TRBD2. This CDR3 region has 14 residues. Germline CDR1 GTSNPN, CDR2 SVGIG (reference sequence). With 1 base clipped from V and 6 bases from J, the junction kept 4 bases outside the gene matches. The DNA for the CDR3 is TGTGCCTGGAGTGCGACTAGCGATGCCGGGGAGCTGTTTTTT. Its translation is CAWSATSDAGELFF.

The chain is built from TRBV6-5 and TRBJ1-2, with D hard to call. V lost 2 bases and J lost 6, with 13 bases in between. CDR3 length equals 14 residues. Germline CDR1 reads MNHEY; CDR2 reads SVGAGI. CDR3 DNA sequence: TGTGCCAGCAGTTACGAGGGCTTTTCGGATGGCTACACCTTC. This gives the protein CASSYEGFSDGYTF.

The gene calls are TRBV7-9 and TRBJ2-7; D not certain. CDR1 is SEHNR and CDR2 is FQNEAQ in the germline V gene (reference sequence). V lost 4 bases and J lost 3, with 16 bases in between. This CDR3 spans 15 amino acids. The CDR3 spells CASSSRPSDFYEQYF. The CDR3 DNA is TGTGCCAGCAGCTCCCGCCCCAGCGACTTCTACGAGCAGTACTTC.

The rearrangement links TRBV14 to TRBJ2-1; 7 bases line up with TRBD2. Trimming took 0 bases from V and 12 from J; bases not matched to a gene: 8. The germline V gene encodes CDR1 SGHDN and CDR2 FVKESK. CDR3 length: 14 amino acids. The CDR3 DNA reads TGTGCCAGCAGCCAAGACAGCGGGGAACTAGCGCAGTTCTTC. The encoded protein is CASSQDSGELAQFF.

The CDR3 sequence is CASSPPGHSYEQYF. CDR3 sequence (DNA): TGCGCCAGCAGCCCCCCGGGACACTCCTACGAGCAGTACTTC. The gene calls are TRBV4-1 and TRBJ2-7, with D possibly TRBD1 on 6 matching bases. This CDR3 has 14 residues. Germline-derived CDR1 and CDR2 are MGHRA and YSYEKL. V lost 4 bases and J lost 0, with 10 bases in between.

The gene calls are TRBV10-3 and TRBJ2-3; possibly TRBD1 for D (6 bases). The germline gives CDR1 ENHRY, CDR2 SYGVKD. CDR3 length equals 13 residues. V was trimmed by 6 bases and J by 4 bases, leaving 11 bases between them. This CDR3 is CAISRTDADTQYF. The CDR3 nucleotides read TGTGCCATCAGCCGGACAGATGCAGATACGCAGTATTTT.

This chain joins TRBV5-4 and TRBJ2-5; the match to TRBD2 covers 13 bases. This CDR3 is 14 amino acids long. V was clipped by 4 bases and J by 3 bases; unmatched bases: 0. Germline CDR1 SGHNT, CDR2 YYREEE (reference sequence). CDR3 in amino acids: CASSGLAGEETQYF. CDR3 coding DNA: TGTGCCAGCAGCGGACTAGCGGGAGAAGAGACCCAGTACTTC.

About this clone: Other DNA sequences in the same sample also yield this CDR3. The CDR3 sequence is CASSVGLDYEQYF. The CDR3 DNA is TGTGCCAGCAGCGTTGGACTAGACTACGAGCAGTACTTC. V gene TRBV9 combines with J gene TRBJ2-7; 7 bases are shared with TRBD2. This CDR3 is 13 amino acids long. Trimming took 2 bases from V and 3 from J; bases not matched to a gene: 2. Germline values: CDR1 SGDLS, CDR2 YYNGEE.

The J gene is TRBJ2-7, the V gene TRBV25-1; TRBD1 is a possible D gene (6 bases). Trimming stripped 5 bases from V and 2 bases from J, with 16 bases between. The V gene's germline CDR1 is MGHDK and CDR2 SYGVNS. The length of the CDR3 is 15 residues. The CDR3 protein is CASSPPGAGAYEQYF. The CDR3 nucleotides are TGTGCCAGCAGTCCCCCCGGGGCAGGGGCCTACGAGCAGTACTTC.